Sequencing of this TCR beta chain was carried out in a study of T-cell reconstitution after alpha-beta-depleted transplantation in children. The authors prepared the TCRbeta library with unique molecular identifiers. From the PCR reads, TCRdb called clonotypes with MiXCR, one entry per CDR3 protein. The sample includes 450,000 to 700,000 distinct CDR3 sequences, roughly 27% of them seen just once. Sequencing was performed on PBMCs, taken before TCRalphabeta/CD19-depleted stem cell transplant. The receptor's source is a boy less than two years old with Wiskott-Aldrich syndrome, due to receive a stem cell transplant.

The CDR3 DNA follows: TGCAGTGCCGCTAAGGGGGCGGACACCGGGGAGCTGTTTTTT. Translation gives CSAAKGADTGELFF. The chain carries TRBV20-1 and TRBJ2-2; 7 bases map to TRBD1. There are 14 residues in the CDR3. V gave up 6 bases and J gave up 3 bases; unmatched junction bases: 7. Germline V CDR1 and CDR2: DFQATT, SNEGSKA (reference sequence).